Listed here are 8 T cell receptor beta chains from one sample, sequenced in a study of regulatory T cells in long-lasting Graves disease. Time point of the sample: persistent/refractory GD, antithyroid drugs over 5 years with positive TRAb. RNA extracted from PBMCs served as the sequencing template. Arm-PCR of CDR3 regions and iRepertoire HTBI primers were used to build TCR beta libraries. From the multiplex PCR reads, TCRdb called clonotypes with MiXCR, one entry per CDR3 protein. This sample has more than 650,000 distinct CDR3 sequences, with around 30% found just once. The material sequenced was peripheral blood mononuclear cells (PBMCs), taken when the disease was refractory, from a patient treated with antithyroid drugs. These receptors came from a female donor with Graves disease.

Many counts were recorded for this clonotype. The chain carries TRBV11-2 and TRBJ1-1, with D unresolved. The V end lost 1 base, the J end lost 0 bases, and 9 bases lay between the germline ends. CDR1 SGHAT and CDR2 FQNNGV come from the germline V gene. This CDR3 spans 15 amino acids. The CDR3 region is CASSLGLNMNTEAFF. The CDR3 nucleotides are TGTGCCAGCAGCTTAGGACTGAATATGAACACTGAAGCTTTCTTT.

The rearrangement links TRBV5-1 to TRBJ1-1, with 9 positions matching TRBD1. The V gene end was trimmed by 4 bases and the J gene end by 5 bases; junction bases not matched to a gene: 6. The CDR3 sequence is 14 residues long. Germline CDR1 reads SGHRS; CDR2 reads YFSETQ. The CDR3 region is CASSAGTGFTEAFF. CDR3 nucleotides: TGCGCCAGCAGCGCCGGGACAGGGTTTACTGAAGCTTTCTTT. The entire variable domain, with the rest obtained from reference TRBV5-1 and TRBJ1-1, is as follows: KAGVTQTPRYLIKTRGQQVTLSCSPISGHRSVSWYQQTPGQGLQFLFEYFSETQRNKGNFPGRFSGRQFSNSRSEMNVSTLELGDSALYLCASSAGTGFTEAFFGQGTRLTVV.

V and J are TRBV12-3 or TRBV12-4 and TRBJ1-6, with D hard to call. The V end lost 7 bases, the J end lost 2 bases, and 12 bases lay between the germline ends. This CDR3 is 15 amino acids long. DNA of the CDR3: TGTGCCAGCACAGCCCGGCGGGCCTATAATTCACCCCTCCACTTT. Protein product: CASTARRAYNSPLHF.

This chain connects TRBV5-1 to TRBJ2-2, with D perhaps TRBD1 (5 bases). The CDR3 loop spans 14 amino acids. Germline V gene sequence: CDR1 SGHRS, CDR2 YFSETQ. V was pared by 6 bases and J by 2 bases, with 11 bases between. The DNA of the CDR3 is TGCGCCAGCACCAGGGCGTTAAACACCGGGGAGCTGTTTTTT. Translating gives CASTRALNTGELFF.

This sequence joins TRBV6-1 and TRBJ2-7, with D possibly being TRBD2 (6 bases). The germline V gene encodes CDR1 MNHNS and CDR2 SASEGT. CDR3 length: 14 amino acids. V dropped 7 bases and J dropped 1 base, with 14 bases sitting between them. In DNA, the CDR3 is TGTGCCAGCACCCGTCCGGGAGCTTCCTACGAGCAGTACTTC. Encoded protein: CASTRPGASYEQYF.

This clonotype appeared a few times. The J gene is TRBJ1-6, the V gene TRBV5-1, with TRBD1 identical over 8 bases. Trimming took 5 bases from V and 11 from J; bases not matched to a gene: 12. The CDR3 length is 15 residues. CDR1 and CDR2 from the germline V gene are SGHRS and YFSETQ. CDR3 in amino acids: CASRADRGLLTPLHF. In DNA, the CDR3 is TGCGCCAGCAGGGCTGACAGGGGCCTCTTAACACCCCTCCACTTT.

The chain links TRBV6-1 to TRBJ1-5; D is undetermined. The CDR3 runs to 13 residues. V was trimmed by 2 bases and J by 6 bases, leaving 8 bases between them. The germline gives CDR1 MNHNS, CDR2 SASEGT. CDR3 residues: CASSERNPQPQHF. CDR3 bases: TGTGCCAGCAGTGAAAGGAACCCTCAGCCCCAGCATTTT.

This clonotype was found a few times. This chain uses TRBV27 with TRBJ2-7; D might be TRBD1 (6 bases). Trimming removed 6 bases from V and 2 bases from J, with 20 bases in between. The CDR3 length is 16 residues. The germline gives CDR1 MNHEY, CDR2 SMNVEV (reference sequence). The CDR3 reads CASSHTGTKGPYEQYF. The CDR3 region has the DNA TGTGCCAGCAGCCACACCGGGACAAAAGGACCCTACGAGCAGTACTTC.